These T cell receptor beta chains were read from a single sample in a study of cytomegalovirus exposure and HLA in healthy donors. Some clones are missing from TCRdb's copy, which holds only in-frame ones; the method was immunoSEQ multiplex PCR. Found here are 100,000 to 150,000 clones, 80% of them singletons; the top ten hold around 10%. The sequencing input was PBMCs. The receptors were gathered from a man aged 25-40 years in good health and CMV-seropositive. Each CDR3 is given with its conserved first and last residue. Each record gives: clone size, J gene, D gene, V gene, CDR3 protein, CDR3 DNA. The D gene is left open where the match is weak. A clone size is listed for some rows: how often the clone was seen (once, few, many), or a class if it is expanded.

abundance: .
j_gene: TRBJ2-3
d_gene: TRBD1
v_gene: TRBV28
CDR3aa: CASTRTGTDTQYF
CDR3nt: TGTGCCAGCACCAGGACAGGGACAGATACGCAGTATTTT

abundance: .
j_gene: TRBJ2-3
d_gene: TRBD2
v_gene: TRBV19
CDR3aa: CASRTSADTQYF
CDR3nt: TGTGCCAGTAGGACTAGCGCAGATACGCAGTATTTT

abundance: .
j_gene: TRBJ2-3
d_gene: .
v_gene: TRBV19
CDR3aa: CASMRGASTDTQYF
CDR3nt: TGTGCCAGTATGCGGGGCGCTAGCACAGATACGCAGTATTTT

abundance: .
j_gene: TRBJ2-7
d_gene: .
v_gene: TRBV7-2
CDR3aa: CASSLGSRRAYEQYF
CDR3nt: TGTGCCAGCAGCTTAGGCTCGCGGAGGGCCTACGAGCAGTACTTC

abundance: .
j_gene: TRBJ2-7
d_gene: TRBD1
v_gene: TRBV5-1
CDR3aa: CASSLALQGAYEQYF
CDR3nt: TGCGCCAGCAGCTTGGCCCTCCAGGGGGCATACGAGCAGTACTTC

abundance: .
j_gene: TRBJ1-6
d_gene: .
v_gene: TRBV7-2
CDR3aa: CASSPTGSPLHF
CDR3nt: TGTGCCAGCAGCCCTACTGGTTCACCCCTCCACTTT

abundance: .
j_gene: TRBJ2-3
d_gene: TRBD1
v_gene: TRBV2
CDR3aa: CASRVRQGQTSDTQYF
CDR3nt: TGTGCCAGTAGAGTAAGACAGGGTCAAACCTCAGATACGCAGTATTTT

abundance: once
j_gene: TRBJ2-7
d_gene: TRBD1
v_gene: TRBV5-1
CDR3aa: CASSLGTGKHYEQYF
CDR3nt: TGCGCCAGCAGCTTGGGGACAGGGAAACACTACGAGCAGTACTTC

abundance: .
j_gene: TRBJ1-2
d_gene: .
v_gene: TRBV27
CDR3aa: CASSFPGSGYTF
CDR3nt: TGTGCCAGCAGTTTTCCGGGTTCCGGCTACACCTTC

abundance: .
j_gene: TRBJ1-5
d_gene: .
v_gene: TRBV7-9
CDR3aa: CASSAIQGVGFSNQPQHF
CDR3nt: TGTGCCAGCAGCGCGATACAGGGAGTGGGATTTAGCAATCAGCCCCAGCATTTT

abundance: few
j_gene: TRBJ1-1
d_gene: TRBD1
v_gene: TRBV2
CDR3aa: CATVPGQGNTEAFF
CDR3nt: TGTGCCACCGTACCGGGACAGGGGAACACTGAAGCTTTCTTT

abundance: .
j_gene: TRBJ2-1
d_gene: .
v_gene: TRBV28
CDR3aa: CASTLAGQSLNEQFF
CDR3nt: TGTGCCAGCACCTTAGCGGGACAGTCACTTAATGAGCAGTTCTTC

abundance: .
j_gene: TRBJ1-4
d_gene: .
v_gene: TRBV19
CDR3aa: CASSIWRANEKLFF
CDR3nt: TGTGCCAGTAGTATCTGGAGAGCTAATGAAAAACTGTTTTTT

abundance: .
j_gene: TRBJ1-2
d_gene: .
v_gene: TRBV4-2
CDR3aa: CASSQDSRAGGSYGYTF
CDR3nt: TGTGCCAGCAGCCAAGATAGCAGGGCGGGGGGGAGCTATGGCTACACCTTC

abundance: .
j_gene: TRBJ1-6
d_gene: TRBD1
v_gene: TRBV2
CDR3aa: CASSEGGQGWFGSPLHF
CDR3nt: TGTGCCAGCAGTGAGGGGGGACAGGGATGGTTCGGTTCACCCCTCCACTTT

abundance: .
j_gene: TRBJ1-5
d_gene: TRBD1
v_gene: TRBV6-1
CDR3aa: CASSRGPQPQHF
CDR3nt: TGTGCCAGCAGTAGGGGGCCTCAGCCCCAGCATTTT

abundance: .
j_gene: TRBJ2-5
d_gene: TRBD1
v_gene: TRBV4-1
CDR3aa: CASSQGWDRGRFETQYF
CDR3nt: TGCGCCAGCAGCCAAGGATGGGACAGGGGGCGGTTTGAGACCCAGTACTTC

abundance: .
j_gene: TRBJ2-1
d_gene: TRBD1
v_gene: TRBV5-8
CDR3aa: CASSFGQGWYNEQFF
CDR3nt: TGTGCCAGCAGCTTTGGACAGGGGTGGTACAATGAGCAGTTCTTC

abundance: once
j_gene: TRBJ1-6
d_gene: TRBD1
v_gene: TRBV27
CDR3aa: CASSSTGVRLRSYNSPLHF
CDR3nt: TGTGCCAGCAGCTCCACAGGGGTTCGTTTGAGGTCCTATAATTCACCCCTCCACTTT

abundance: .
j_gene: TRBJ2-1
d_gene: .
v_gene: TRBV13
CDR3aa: CASSPKTDHNEQFF
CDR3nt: TGTGCCAGCAGCCCGAAGACAGATCACAATGAGCAGTTCTTC

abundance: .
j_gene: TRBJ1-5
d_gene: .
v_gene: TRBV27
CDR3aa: CASSLTGTLGQPQHF
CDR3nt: TGTGCCAGCAGTTTAACGGGGACTCTCGGTCAGCCCCAGCATTTT

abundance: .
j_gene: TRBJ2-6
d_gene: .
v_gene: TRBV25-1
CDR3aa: CASSRGVYGANVLTF
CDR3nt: TGTGCCAGCAGCAGGGGGGTGTACGGGGCCAACGTCCTGACTTTC

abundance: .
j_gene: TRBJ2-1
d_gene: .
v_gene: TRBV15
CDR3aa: CATSREATPYNEQFF
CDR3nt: TGTGCCACCAGCAGAGAAGCAACCCCGTACAATGAGCAGTTCTTC

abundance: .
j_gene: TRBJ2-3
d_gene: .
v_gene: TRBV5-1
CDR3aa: CASSLAGSLTDTQYF
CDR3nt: TGCGCCAGCAGCTTGGCGGGGTCCCTCACAGATACGCAGTATTTT

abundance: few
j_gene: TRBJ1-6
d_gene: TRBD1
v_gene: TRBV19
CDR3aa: CASSIRGHRFNSPLHF
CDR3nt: TGTGCCAGTAGTATCAGGGGGCACCGTTTTAATTCACCCCTCCACTTT

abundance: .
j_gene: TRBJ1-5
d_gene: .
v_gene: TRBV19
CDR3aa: CASTSQGQAGNQPQHF
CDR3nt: TGTGCCAGTACCTCGCAGGGCCAGGCGGGCAATCAGCCCCAGCATTTT

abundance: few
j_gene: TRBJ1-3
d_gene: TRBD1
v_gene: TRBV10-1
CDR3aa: CASSRGTVSGNTIYF
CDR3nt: TGCGCCAGCAGCCGCGGGACAGTCTCTGGAAACACCATATATTTT

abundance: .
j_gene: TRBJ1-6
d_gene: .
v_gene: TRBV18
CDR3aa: CASSERTGTGSSYNSPLHF
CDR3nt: TGTGCCAGTTCCGAACGAACAGGGACGGGAAGCTCCTATAATTCACCCCTCCACTTT